Listed below are T cell receptor beta chains from one sample, sequenced in a study of CD8+CD57+ T cells in acquired aplastic anemia. In TCRdb, the reads were re-called with MiXCR into one record per CDR3 protein. The sample yields 150,000 to 200,000 distinct CDR3 sequences, around half seen once. The sample was sorted CD4+, CD8+, or CD8+CD57+ T cells (not recorded which) from PBMCs. Receptors were obtained from a human donor with aplastic anemia. The CDR3 runs from the conserved cysteine through the conserved F or W. A D gene is named only where the DNA matches it firmly.

cdr3_length | v_call | d_call | cdr3_aa
17 | TRBV9 | . | CASSEGGAGANTGELFF
14 | TRBV20-1 | . | CSARVGRGNSPLHF
12 | TRBV29-1 | . | CSVVAATYEQYF
15 | TRBV6-5 | TRBD1 | CASSYTLTGVYGYTF
13 | TRBV15 | . | CATSAVSTDTQYF
16 | TRBV12-3/TRBV12-4 | . | CASSPVYRGLNTEAFF
12 | TRBV29-1 | TRBD1 | CSVGQGGDTQYF
14 | TRBV7-8 | . | CASSLTTIGNTIYF
14 | TRBV7-2 | TRBD1 | CASSLTGQAIITAF
12 | TRBV15 | . | CATSREGRGYTF
15 | TRBV15 | . | CATSRDRGPGETQYF
13 | TRBV9 | . | CASSVDALAEAFF
12 | TRBV7-9 | . | CASSSTEYEQYF
17 | TRBV25-1 | TRBD1 | CASSGLGQQGGNYGYTF
14 | TRBV7-9 | . | CASSLGQTNTEAFF
13 | TRBV7-2 | . | CASSLGQVREQYF
15 | TRBV7-2 | TRBD1 | CASRSPGGPGNTIYF
14 | TRBV19 | . | CASSGRPSGDGYTF
14 | TRBV9 | . | CASSVGFQGDAQYF
13 | TRBV10-3 | TRBD1 | CAIRPTGGYGYTF
10 | TRBV2 | . | CASEGTTQYF